These 18 T cell receptor beta chains share one sample of origin, sequenced in a study of cytomegalovirus exposure and HLA in healthy donors. PCR amplification relied on 60 Vbeta primers (plus 13 Jbeta primers). TCRdb keeps only in-frame clones here, not all; method: immunoSEQ multiplex PCR. The sample holds about 140,000 clones, about 74% seen once. The sample was PBMCs. Receptors originate from a man aged 40-50 years in good health and CMV-seronegative.

The chain joins TRBV4-3 to TRBJ2-3; D is uncertain. The V end lost 5 bases, the J end lost 0 bases, and 9 bases lay between the germline ends. CDR1 is LGHNA, CDR2 YSLEER, per germline. The CDR3 covers 14 residues. Here the CDR3 reads CASSSSTSTDTQYF. CDR3 nucleotide sequence: TGCGCCAGCAGCTCCTCGACTAGCACAGATACGCAGTATTTT.

This chain links TRBV29-1 with TRBJ2-3, with 7 bases identical to TRBD2. V was clipped by 2 bases and J by 1 base; unmatched bases: 6. The CDR3 loop spans 15 amino acids. Germline CDR1 is SQVTM and CDR2 is ANQGSEA. CDR3 coding DNA: TGCAGCGTTGAAAAGACGGGAGGTGGCACAGATACGCAGTATTTT. Amino acids: CSVEKTGGGTDTQYF.

The CDR3 sequence: CSVANRLAIRYGYTF. The CDR3 bases are TGCAGCGTTGCGAACAGGCTGGCTATACGATATGGCTACACCTTC. This chain joins TRBV29-1 and TRBJ1-2, with D possibly TRBD1 on 5 matching bases. V was shortened by 4 bases and J by 5 bases, with 20 bases between the two germline ends. The CDR3 has 15 residues. Germline assignment: CDR1 SQVTM and CDR2 ANQGSEA.

This clone was counted once. This chain links TRBV5-6 with TRBJ2-5; TRBD1 is a possible D gene (6 bases). Trimming stripped 4 bases from V and 1 base from J, with 14 bases between. This CDR3 region has 15 residues. CDR1 is SGHDT, CDR2 YYEEEE, per germline. CDR3 DNA: TGTGCCAGCAGCCTCACCCCGACAGGCCAAGAGACCCAGTACTTC. It translates to CASSLTPTGQETQYF.

V gene TRBV6-7 combines with J gene TRBJ1-4; no clear D. TRBV6-7 is noted as an ORF with a role that remains uncertain. With 0 bases removed from V and 8 bases from J, the gap between germline ends came to 13 bases. This CDR3 region has 15 residues. The CDR3: CASSYSIAGWEKLFF. CDR3 nucleotide sequence: TGTGCCAGCAGTTACTCGATTGCGGGGTGGGAAAAACTGTTTTTT.

The gene calls are TRBV30 and TRBJ2-3, with a weak D call TRBD2 (5 bases). CDR3 length equals 13 residues. Germline loops: CDR1 GTSNPN, CDR2 SVGIG (reference sequence). Trimming stripped 0 bases from V and 7 bases from J, with 11 bases between. The CDR3 region has the DNA TGTGCCTGGAGTGTACCGGGCGGGTATACGCAGTATTTT. This translates into CAWSVPGGYTQYF.

The chain is built from TRBV7-6 and TRBJ2-3; no clear D gene. The V gene lost 7 bases and the J gene lost 1 base, with 6 bases spanning the gap. The CDR3 is made up of 12 amino acids. CDR1 and CDR2 (germline): SGHVS, FNYEAQ. This CDR3 is CASTTGTDTQYF. The CDR3 bases are TGTGCCAGCACCACGGGCACAGATACGCAGTATTTT.

The chain couples TRBV9 to TRBJ1-2, with TRBD1 identical over 7 bases. The germline gives CDR1 SGDLS, CDR2 YYNGEE. The CDR3 contains 16 residues. With 2 bases clipped from V and 7 bases from J, the junction kept 14 bases outside the gene matches. CDR3 in DNA: TGTGCCAGCAGCGTTCAATTTGAAGGGGGCCCGGGTGGCTACACCTTC. It codes for CASSVQFEGGPGGYTF.

This chain joins TRBV11-3 and TRBJ2-7, with 10 bases identical to TRBD1. Germline values: CDR1 SGHNT, CDR2 YENEEA. The CDR3 covers 15 residues. The V segment lost 7 bases and the J segment 5 bases; nucleotides outside the gene matches: 11. The CDR3 region has the DNA TGTGCCAGCACCCCCTTTGGACAGGGGGGCCACGAGCAGTACTTC. It is translated as CASTPFGQGGHEQYF.

The chain has TRBV18 and TRBJ2-7; the match to TRBD1 covers 9 bases. The J segment lost 6 bases and the V segment lost 0 bases, leaving 0 bases of the junction unmatched. The CDR3 spans 13 residues. Looked up from germline, CDR1 is KGHSH and CDR2 is LQKENI. DNA for the CDR3: TGTGCCAGCTCACCACCGACAGGGGGCGAGCAGTACTTC. This encodes CASSPPTGGEQYF.

The genes are TRBV29-1 and TRBJ1-2, with 7 bases fitting TRBD1. The germline V gene encodes CDR1 SQVTM and CDR2 ANQGSEA. Losses at the gene ends were 4 bases for V and 2 bases for J; bases not matched to a gene: 4. There are 13 residues in the CDR3. The CDR3 sequence is CSVVSGQNYGYTF. The CDR3 DNA sequence: TGCAGCGTTGTGTCGGGACAGAACTATGGCTACACCTTC.

This clone was observed a handful of times. This same CDR3 is encoded by further DNA sequences in the sample. This chain links TRBV5-6 with TRBJ2-7; the D is unclear. CDR1 SGHDT and CDR2 YYEEEE come from the germline V gene. V lost 0 bases and J 3 bases, leaving 4 bases between the germline ends. This CDR3 has 12 amino acids. The CDR3 sequence: CASSLARYEQYF. CDR3 in DNA: TGTGCCAGCAGCTTGGCCCGCTACGAGCAGTACTTC.

V and J are TRBV12-5 and TRBJ2-6; 7 bases are a match to TRBD1. V shed 2 bases, J shed 0 bases, and the junction held 4 bases outside the gene matches. The CDR3 has 17 residues. CDR1 is LGHNT, CDR2 FRNRAP, per germline. The CDR3 loop is CASGLYTGDSGANVLTF. DNA of the CDR3: TGTGCTAGTGGTTTGTATACAGGGGACTCTGGGGCCAACGTCCTGACTTTC.

The chain joins TRBV18 to TRBJ1-2, with TRBD1 matching over 10 bases. CDR1 and CDR2 from the germline V gene are KGHSH and LQKENI. With 3 bases clipped from V and 7 bases from J, the junction kept 8 bases outside the gene matches. The CDR3 has 15 amino acids. CDR3 in DNA: TGTGCCAGCTCACCTCAGACAGGGGGCGATTCTGGCTACACCTTC. As protein: CASSPQTGGDSGYTF. Looking up the rest from reference TRBV18 and TRBJ1-2 gives the full variable domain: NAGVMQNPRHLVRRRGQEARLRCSPMKGHSHVYWYRQLPEEGLKFMVYLQKENIIDESGMPKERFSAEFPKEGPSILRIQQVVRGDSAAYFCASSPQTGGDSGYTFGSGTRLTVV.

There are a few counts of this clone. The rearrangement uses TRBV9 and TRBJ2-5; 9 bases agree with TRBD2. The CDR3 sequence is 14 residues long. Trimming removed 4 bases from V and 3 bases from J; junction bases left unmatched: 4. The germline gives CDR1 SGDLS, CDR2 YYNGEE. The CDR3 loop is CASSIASGKETQYF. CDR3 nucleotides: TGTGCCAGCAGCATTGCTAGCGGGAAAGAGACCCAGTACTTC.

The chain couples TRBV28 to TRBJ2-4, with 12 bases that match TRBD1. The CDR3 spans 16 residues. Trimming at V came to 5 bases and at J to 0 bases, leaving 2 bases not matched to a gene. Germline-derived CDR1 and CDR2 are MDHEN and SYDVKM. This chain's CDR3 is CASSGDRGRAKNIQYF. CDR3 in DNA: TGTGCCAGCAGTGGGGACAGGGGGCGAGCCAAAAACATTCAGTACTTC.

J is TRBJ1-4 and V is TRBV27; 10 bases are a match to TRBD1. The CDR3 runs to 16 residues. Losses at the gene ends were 5 bases for V and 7 bases for J; bases not matched to a gene: 10. The V gene's germline CDR1 is MNHEY and CDR2 SMNVEV (reference sequence). The DNA of the CDR3 is TGTGCCAGCAGTCGACAGGGGGCGGCTAACGGTGAAAAACTGTTTTTT. Translation: CASSRQGAANGEKLFF.

The V and J genes are TRBV4-2 and TRBJ1-5; D is unresolved. The V and J ends lost 4 bases and 5 bases respectively, with 12 bases between them. The CDR3 spans 14 residues. Germline-derived CDR1 and CDR2 are LGHNA and YNFKEQ. The CDR3 here is CASSPDKGDQPQHF. The CDR3 DNA sequence: TGTGCCAGCAGCCCCGATAAAGGAGATCAGCCCCAGCATTTT.